What follows are 6 T cell receptor beta chains derived from one specimen sequenced in a study of blood T cell repertoires in COVID-19 (dated by TCRdb to about 2020). The library was built by means of the immunoSEQ multiplex PCR assay. This immuneACCESS table, as held by TCRdb, lists in-frame sequences with V and J called but not all clones. Of the missing ones, under half trace to an unresolved V gene in checked studies; the others have no known cause. This sample lists approximately 230,000 clones; 86% were detected once. The ten largest clones represent 2% to 2.5% of the sample. Material: peripheral blood. These receptors were collected from a man under 40 who had recovered from COVID-19.

There are a few counts of this clone. The genes are TRBV7-6 and TRBJ1-6, with D perhaps matching TRBD1 (5 bases). Between the trimmed V and J ends, which lost 3 bases and 7 bases, there was a span of 16 bases. The CDR3 contains 16 residues. CDR1 is SGHVS and CDR2 is FNYEAQ in the germline V gene. In DNA form, the CDR3 reads TGTGCCAGCAGCTTGGGGCCCATTTCTAGAAATTCACCCCTCCACTTT. Translation: CASSLGPISRNSPLHF.

A few counts support this clone. This chain joins TRBV5-1 and TRBJ1-5; D is unresolved. This CDR3 comprises 14 residues. Trimming removed 4 bases at V and 5 bases at J, with 13 bases between. CDR1 is SGHRS and CDR2 is YFSETQ in the germline V gene. The CDR3 DNA sequence: TGCGCCAGCAGCCCCGACAAGCCTGATCAGCCCCAGCATTTT. Its protein product is CASSPDKPDQPQHF.

The rearrangement links TRBV4-2 to TRBJ1-5, with 9 bases aligning to TRBD1. Trimming cost V 1 base and J 4 bases; bases outside gene matches: 14. CDR3 length: 19 amino acids. Germline CDR1 is LGHNA and CDR2 is YNFKEQ. CDR3 nucleotide sequence: TGTGCCAGCAGCCAAGGTATATTAACGGGACAGGGATTTAATCAGCCCCAGCATTTT. Translating gives CASSQGILTGQGFNQPQHF.

The rearrangement uses TRBV7-2 and TRBJ2-7; 9 nucleotides align to TRBD2. The CDR3 runs 17 residues. Germline lookup yields CDR1 SGHTA and CDR2 FQGNSA. V was pared by 2 bases and J by 0 bases, with 8 bases of the junction left unmatched. CDR3 amino acids: CASSLFASGDPSYEQYF. In nucleotides, the CDR3 is TGTGCCAGCAGCTTATTCGCTAGCGGGGACCCCTCCTACGAGCAGTACTTC.

This clone has just a few counts. This chain's CDR3 is CASSQTETTNEKLFF. The CDR3 DNA sequence: TGTGCCAGCAGCCAGACAGAAACAACTAATGAAAAACTGTTTTTT. The J gene is TRBJ1-4, the V gene TRBV3-1 (or the pseudogene TRBV3-2), with D possibly being TRBD1 (5 bases). The CDR3 is 15 amino acids. The germline V gene has CDR1 LGHDT and CDR2 YNNKEL (reference sequence). V shed 3 bases and J shed 0 bases, with 8 bases lying between them.

The genes are TRBV6-5 and TRBJ2-1; weak D call: TRBD2 (5 bases). Between the trimmed V and J ends, which lost 8 bases and 0 bases, there was a span of 14 bases. CDR3 length: 15 residues. The V gene's germline CDR1 is MNHEY and CDR2 SVGAGI. CDR3 amino acids: CASARAGDSYNEQFF. The DNA for the CDR3 is TGTGCCAGCGCCAGAGCCGGGGACTCCTACAATGAGCAGTTCTTC.